A single sample gave rise to the 21 T cell receptor beta chains below, sequenced in a study of early T cells in non-severe SARS-CoV-2 infection. TCRdb redid the calling of the 5' RACE reads with MiXCR, one entry per CDR3 protein. The sample records about 90,000 distinct CDR3 sequences, approximately 12% being singletons. Specimen: whole blood, collected at baseline. The receptors derive from an adult who was a healthcare worker with PCR-confirmed SARS-CoV-2 infection or an uninfected control (not recorded which).

The sample holds many counts of this clonotype. This chain connects TRBV5-1 to TRBJ2-3; possible D gene TRBD2, 6 bases. CDR1 SGHRS and CDR2 YFSETQ come from the germline V gene. The ends were cut back, 1 base at V and 3 bases at J, with 18 bases in the middle. There are 17 residues in the CDR3. The CDR3 is CASSLYGGFALTDTQYF. In nucleotides, the CDR3 is TGCGCCAGCAGCTTGTACGGGGGTTTCGCCCTTACAGATACGCAGTATTTT.

This clonotype was seen ten or more times. V gene TRBV6-1 combines with J gene TRBJ1-4, with TRBD1 as a possible D gene (6 bases). Trimming shortened V by 6 bases and J by 3 bases, and 17 bases separated the two germline ends. This CDR3 is built from 16 residues. Germline V lookup: CDR1 MNHNS, CDR2 SASEGT. CDR3 sequence reads: CASSQGGGSANEKLFF. The CDR3 DNA reads as TGTGCCAGCAGCCAGGGAGGGGGGTCGGCTAATGAAAAACTGTTTTTT.

This chain joins TRBV7-9 and TRBJ2-1; D is ambiguous. Looked up from germline, CDR1 is SEHNR and CDR2 is FQNEAQ (reference sequence). This CDR3 is 12 amino acids long. The V end was cut by 3 bases, the J end by 6 bases, with 6 bases between. The CDR3, as DNA: TGTGCCAGCAGCTTTCCGGGCAATGAGCAGTTCTTC. Translating it yields CASSFPGNEQFF.

This clonotype was found many times. This rearrangement joins TRBV4-2 to TRBJ2-3; 8 nucleotides line up with TRBD2. CDR3 length: 16 amino acids. Germline V lookup: CDR1 LGHNA, CDR2 YNFKEQ. The V segment lost 1 base and the J segment 2 bases; nucleotides outside the gene matches: 5. Here the CDR3 DNA reads TGTGCCAGCAGCCAAGTATTAGCGGGGCTCACAGATACGCAGTATTTT. Protein: CASSQVLAGLTDTQYF.

This clonotype occurred a few times. The chain couples TRBV12-5 to TRBJ2-3; 8 bases map to TRBD1. The J segment lost 6 bases and the V segment lost 2 bases, leaving 4 bases of the junction unmatched. The V gene's germline CDR1 is LGHNT and CDR2 FRNRAP. The CDR3 consists of 14 residues. Here the CDR3 DNA reads TGTGCTAGTGGTTTGCCCCGGACAGGGGATACGCAGTATTTT. Protein: CASGLPRTGDTQYF.

This chain uses TRBV7-3 with TRBJ2-2; 12 bases line up with TRBD2. CDR1 and CDR2 (germline): SGHTA, FQGTGA. This CDR3 contains 17 residues. V lost 5 bases to trimming and J lost 5 bases; unmatched junction nucleotides: 9. The CDR3 bases are TGTGCCAGCAGCCCGCCGGCTAGCGGGAGGGTAACCGGGGAGCTGTTTTTT. Its translation is CASSPPASGRVTGELFF.

This clonotype was found many times. V gene TRBV2 combines with J gene TRBJ2-3, with 7 bases that match TRBD1. V shed 6 bases, J shed 3 bases, and the junction held 18 bases outside the gene matches. Germline CDR1 reads SNHLY; CDR2 reads FYNNEI. The length of the CDR3 is 18 residues. The CDR3 sequence is CASSFLLQTGARTDTQYF. CDR3 bases: TGTGCCAGCAGCTTCTTACTACAAACAGGGGCGAGGACAGATACGCAGTATTTT.

This clonotype showed up just a few times. This chain links TRBV19 with TRBJ2-7, with 13 bases that match TRBD2. The CDR3 contains 16 residues. The germline gives CDR1 LNHDA, CDR2 SQIVND (reference sequence). V was clipped by 3 bases and J by 5 bases; unmatched bases: 7. The DNA of the CDR3 is TGTGCCAGTAGTATGAGACTAGCGGGAGGATTCGACGAGCAGTACTTC. It translates to CASSMRLAGGFDEQYF.

This clonotype was detected only a few times. The V gene is TRBV19, the J gene TRBJ1-3; D is uncertain. The CDR3 extends over 10 amino acids. The germline V gene encodes CDR1 LNHDA and CDR2 SQIVND (reference sequence). Trimming took 6 bases from V and 7 from J, leaving 4 bases between them. CDR3 in amino acids: CASRANTIYF. The CDR3 DNA sequence: TGTGCCAGTAGAGCGAACACCATATATTTT. The complete variable domain, with remaining parts taken from reference TRBV19 and TRBJ1-3, reads DGGITQSPKYLFRKEGQNVTLSCEQNLNHDAMYWYRQDPGQGLRLIYYSQIVNDFQKGDIAEGYSVSREKKESFPLTVTSAQKNPTAFYLCASRANTIYFGEGSWLTVV.

This clonotype was counted many times. V usage is TRBV18 and J usage is TRBJ1-2, with TRBD1 as a possible D gene (5 bases). This CDR3 spans 13 amino acids. Trimming shortened V by 2 bases and J by 7 bases, and 11 bases separated the two germline ends. From germline, CDR1 is KGHSH and CDR2 LQKENI. CDR3 loop: CASSPGGEAGYTF. The CDR3 DNA reads TGTGCCAGCTCACCAGGAGGGGAGGCTGGCTACACCTTC.

This clonotype was seen many times. The V and J genes are TRBV20-1 and TRBJ1-2; 7 nucleotides agree with TRBD1. The CDR3 is 13 amino acids. Unmatched junction bases numbered 11, after V lost 5 bases and J lost 8 bases. Germline CDR1 DFQATT, CDR2 SNEGSKA (reference sequence). The CDR3 nucleotides read TGCAGTGCTCATGACAGGGCGAGTTGGGGCTACACCTTC. This gives the protein CSAHDRASWGYTF.

This clonotype was found many times. The genes are TRBV11-2 and TRBJ2-3; TRBD1 matches at 7 bases. The germline CDR1 and CDR2 sequences are SGHAT and FQNNGV. V lost 5 bases and J lost 2; bases outside the gene matches: 7. The CDR3 has 15 amino acids. The CDR3 bases are TGTGCCAGCAGCCCAGGGGACAGCCTCACAGATACGCAGTATTTT. It is translated as CASSPGDSLTDTQYF.

The gene calls are TRBV19 and TRBJ2-7, with D perhaps matching TRBD2 (5 bases). Germline V gene data show CDR1 as LNHDA and CDR2 as SQIVND (reference sequence). V dropped 5 bases and J dropped 0 bases, with 11 bases sitting between them. CDR3 length equals 14 residues. Here the CDR3 reads CASSVASTSYEQYF. The CDR3 DNA follows: TGTGCCAGTAGTGTTGCTAGCACCTCCTACGAGCAGTACTTC.

This clonotype occurred many times. The chain recombines TRBV6-6 with TRBJ2-7, with 9 bases identical to TRBD2. The CDR3 covers 15 residues. From germline, CDR1 is MNHNY and CDR2 SVGAGI (reference sequence). V dropped 0 bases and J dropped 6; count of bases not matched to a gene: 6. The CDR3 reads CASSYSIGGGVEQYF. For the CDR3, the DNA is TGTGCCAGCAGTTACTCGATAGGCGGGGGGGTCGAGCAGTACTTC.

The chain has TRBV6-6 and TRBJ2-3; D not certain. Germline V gives CDR1 MNHNY, CDR2 SVGAGI (reference sequence). V shed 2 bases and J shed 4 bases, with 7 bases lying between them. The length of the CDR3 is 13 residues. The CDR3 region is CASSYTTPDTQYF. The CDR3 DNA is TGTGCCAGCAGTTACACGACGCCAGATACGCAGTATTTT.

At least ten counts were recorded for this clonotype. This chain uses TRBV27 with TRBJ1-4; unclear D gene. The length of the CDR3 is 15 residues. The germline CDR1 and CDR2 sequences are MNHEY and SMNVEV (reference sequence). With 3 bases removed from V and 5 bases from J, the gap between germline ends came to 13 bases. The CDR3 loop is CASSLTRNGNEKLFF. CDR3 in DNA: TGTGCCAGCAGTTTGACAAGGAATGGAAATGAAAAACTGTTTTTT.

This clonotype showed up just a few times. The V gene is TRBV10-2, the J gene TRBJ2-7, with no clear D. CDR3 length: 14 residues. V lost 6 bases and J 3 bases, leaving 15 bases between the germline ends. Germline CDR1 reads WSHSY; CDR2 reads SAAADI. As DNA, the CDR3 is TGCGCCAGCAGGTTAGTGACCGATGGCTACGAGCAGTACTTC. Its protein is CASRLVTDGYEQYF.

The V call is TRBV7-2, the J call TRBJ2-7; D unresolved. CDR1 and CDR2 from the germline V gene are SGHTA and FQGNSA. The CDR3 runs to 13 residues. V dropped 5 bases and J dropped 6 bases, with 14 bases sitting between them. This chain's CDR3 is CASSPPGPLEQYF. Written as DNA, the CDR3 is TGTGCCAGCAGCCCCCCAGGCCCGCTCGAGCAGTACTTC.

The gene calls are TRBV11-2 and TRBJ2-3, with D hard to call. Trimming shortened V by 9 bases and J by 3 bases, and 10 bases separated the two germline ends. The germline V gene encodes CDR1 SGHAT and CDR2 FQNNGV. The CDR3 has 12 residues. The CDR3 nucleotides are TGTGCCAGTAATGCCGAGACAGATACGCAGTATTTT. Its protein is CASNAETDTQYF.

This clonotype was detected ten times or more. The chain has TRBV5-1 and TRBJ2-7, with TRBD1 matching 8 bases. This CDR3 has 17 amino acids. Germline CDR1 and CDR2: SGHRS and YFSETQ. After removal of 3 bases from V and 5 bases from J, the junction contained 16 bases not matched to a gene. CDR3 sequence reads: CASSSVTPRTGTHEQYF. CDR3 DNA sequence: TGCGCCAGCAGCTCGGTTACCCCCAGGACAGGGACCCACGAGCAGTACTTC.

This clonotype has a count of ten or more. The chain is built from TRBV6-1 and TRBJ2-3; D might be TRBD1 or TRBD2, each matching 5 bases. The germline gives CDR1 MNHNS, CDR2 SASEGT. The CDR3 sequence is 16 residues long. The germline V and J ends were trimmed by 8 bases and 4 bases, with 22 bases remaining between them. DNA of the CDR3: TGTGCCAGCCTAGGCCGGGACGCCGGGCATGCAGATACGCAGTATTTT. Translated: CASLGRDAGHADTQYF.